The sequence of this T cell receptor beta chain was determined in a study of a mutant IDH1 vaccine in newly diagnosed glioma. Trimming cost V 3 bases and J 2 bases, with 13 bases left between them. The V gene's germline CDR1 is KGHSH and CDR2 LQKENI. The CDR3 consists of 15 residues. The time point denotes: week 35, safety follow-up. All doses held 300 ug of mutant IDH1 20-mer peptide, with topical imiquimod. On this clone: Its antigen remains unidentified.

Profiled with immunoSEQ multiplex PCR; TCRdb holds only in-frame clones, not every one. The profile shows more than 55,000 clones, 80% to 90% of them singletons. The TCR was taken from a man younger than 40 with glioma. Sequenced here: PBMCs, sampled from a glioma patient whose treatment included an IDH1 peptide vaccine. V and J are TRBV18 and TRBJ1-1; D is possibly TRBD1 (5 bases). The CDR3 DNA follows: TGTGCCAGCTCACCGCGCGGGGGGGTAAACACTGAAGCTTTCTTT. Translated: CASSPRGGVNTEAFF.